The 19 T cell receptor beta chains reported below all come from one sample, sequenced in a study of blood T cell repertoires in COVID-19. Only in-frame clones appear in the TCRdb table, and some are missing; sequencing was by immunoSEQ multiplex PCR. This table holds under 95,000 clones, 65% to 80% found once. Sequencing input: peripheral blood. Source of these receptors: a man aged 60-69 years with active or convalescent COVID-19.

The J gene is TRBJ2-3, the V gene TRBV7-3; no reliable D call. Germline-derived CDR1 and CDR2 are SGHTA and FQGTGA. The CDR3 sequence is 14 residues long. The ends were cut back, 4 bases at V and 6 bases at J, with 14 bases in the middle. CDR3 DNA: TGTGCCAGCAGCTCTCCGGGTTTCTTTGATACGCAGTATTTT. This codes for CASSSPGFFDTQYF. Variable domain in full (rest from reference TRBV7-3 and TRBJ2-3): GAGVSQTPSNKVTEKGKYVELRCDPISGHTALYWYRQSLGQGPEFLIYFQGTGAADDSGLPNDRFFAVRPEGSVSTLKIQRTERGDSAVYLCASSSPGFFDTQYFGPGTRLTVL.

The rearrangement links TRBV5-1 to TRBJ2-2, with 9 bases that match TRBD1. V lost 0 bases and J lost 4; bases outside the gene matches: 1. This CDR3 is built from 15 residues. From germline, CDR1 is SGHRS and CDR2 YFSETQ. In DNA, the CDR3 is TGCGCCAGCAGCTTGGGACAGGGGGGCACCGGGGAGCTGTTTTTT. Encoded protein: CASSLGQGGTGELFF.

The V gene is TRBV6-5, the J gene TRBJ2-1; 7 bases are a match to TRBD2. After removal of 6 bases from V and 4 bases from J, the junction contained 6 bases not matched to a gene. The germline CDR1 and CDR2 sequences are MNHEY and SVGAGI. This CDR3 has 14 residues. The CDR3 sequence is CASSGGLVYNEQFF. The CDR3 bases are TGTGCCAGCAGCGGAGGACTAGTTTACAATGAGCAGTTCTTC.

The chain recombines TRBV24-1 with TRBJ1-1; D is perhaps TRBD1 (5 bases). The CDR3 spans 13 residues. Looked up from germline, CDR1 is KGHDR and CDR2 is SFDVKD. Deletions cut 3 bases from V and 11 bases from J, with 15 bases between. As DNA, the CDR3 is TGTGCCACCAGTGATCCGGGGGGGGGAAGGGCTTTCTTT. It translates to CATSDPGGGRAFF.

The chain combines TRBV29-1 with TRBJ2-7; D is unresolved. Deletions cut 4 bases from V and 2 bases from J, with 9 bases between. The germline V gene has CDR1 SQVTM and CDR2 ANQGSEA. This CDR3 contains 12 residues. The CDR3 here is CSVAHSAYEQYF. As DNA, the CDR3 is TGCAGCGTTGCGCACAGTGCCTACGAGCAGTACTTC.

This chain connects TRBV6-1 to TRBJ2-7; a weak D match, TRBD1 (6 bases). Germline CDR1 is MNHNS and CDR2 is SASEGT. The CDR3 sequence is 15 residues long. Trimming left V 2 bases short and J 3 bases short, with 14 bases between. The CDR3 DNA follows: TGTGCCAGCAGTGAACCGGGACACCCAAACTACGAGCAGTACTTC. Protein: CASSEPGHPNYEQYF.

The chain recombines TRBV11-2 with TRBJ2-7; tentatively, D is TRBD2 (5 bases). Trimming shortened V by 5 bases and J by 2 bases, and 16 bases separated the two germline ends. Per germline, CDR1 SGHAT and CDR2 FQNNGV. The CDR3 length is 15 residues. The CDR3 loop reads CASSPAEADPYEQYF. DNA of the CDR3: TGTGCCAGCAGCCCCGCGGAGGCCGATCCCTACGAGCAGTACTTC.

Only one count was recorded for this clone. CDR3 in amino acids: CASSYSGVDTEAFF. The CDR3 bases are TGTGCCAGCAGTTATTCAGGGGTGGACACTGAAGCTTTCTTT. This rearrangement joins TRBV6-5 to TRBJ1-1; weak D call: TRBD1 (6 bases). V was shortened by 3 bases and J by 3 bases, with 11 bases between the two germline ends. Germline CDR1 is MNHEY and CDR2 is SVGAGI. CDR3 size: 14 residues.

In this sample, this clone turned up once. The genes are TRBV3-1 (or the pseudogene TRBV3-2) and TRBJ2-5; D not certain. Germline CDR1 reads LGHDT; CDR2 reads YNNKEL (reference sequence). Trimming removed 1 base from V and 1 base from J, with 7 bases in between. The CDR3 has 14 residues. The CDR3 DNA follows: TGTGCCAGCAGCCAAGTGGTCAGCCAAGAGACCCAGTACTTC. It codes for CASSQVVSQETQYF.

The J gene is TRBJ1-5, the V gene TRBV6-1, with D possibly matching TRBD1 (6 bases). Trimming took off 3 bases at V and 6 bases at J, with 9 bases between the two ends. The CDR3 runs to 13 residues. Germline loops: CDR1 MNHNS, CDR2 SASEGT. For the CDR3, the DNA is TGTGCCAGCAGTGAGATACAGGGTCAGCCCCAGCATTTT. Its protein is CASSEIQGQPQHF.

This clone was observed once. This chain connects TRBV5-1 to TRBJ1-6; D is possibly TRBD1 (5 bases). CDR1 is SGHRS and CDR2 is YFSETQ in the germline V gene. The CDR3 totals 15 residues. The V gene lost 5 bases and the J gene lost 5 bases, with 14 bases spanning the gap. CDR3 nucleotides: TGCGCCAGCAGGTGGGGCGGCTTCAATAATTCACCCCTCCACTTT. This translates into CASRWGGFNNSPLHF.

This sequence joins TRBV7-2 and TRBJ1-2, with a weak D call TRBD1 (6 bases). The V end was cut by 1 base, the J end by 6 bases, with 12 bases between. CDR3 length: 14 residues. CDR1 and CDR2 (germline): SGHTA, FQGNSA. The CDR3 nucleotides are TGTGCCAGCAGCTTAGGGGCAGGGGAAGATGGCTACACCTTC. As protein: CASSLGAGEDGYTF.

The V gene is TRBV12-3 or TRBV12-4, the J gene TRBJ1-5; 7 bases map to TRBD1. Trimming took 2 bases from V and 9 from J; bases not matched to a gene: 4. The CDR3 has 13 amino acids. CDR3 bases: TGTGCCAGCAGTTTATTTCCAGGGGGGCCCCAGCATTTT. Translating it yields CASSLFPGGPQHF.

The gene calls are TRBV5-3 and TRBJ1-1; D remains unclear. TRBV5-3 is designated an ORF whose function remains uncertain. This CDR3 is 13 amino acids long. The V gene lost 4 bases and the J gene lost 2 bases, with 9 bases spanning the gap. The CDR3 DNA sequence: TGTGCCAGAAGCGGTCCCGGTAACACTGAAGCTTTCTTT. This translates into CARSGPGNTEAFF.

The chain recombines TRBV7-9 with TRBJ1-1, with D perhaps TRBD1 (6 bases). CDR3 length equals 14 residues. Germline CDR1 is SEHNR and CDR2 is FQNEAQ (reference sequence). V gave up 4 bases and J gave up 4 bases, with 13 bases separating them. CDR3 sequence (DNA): TGTGCCAGCAGCTGGCAGGGGTTCGGCACTGAAGCTTTCTTT. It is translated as CASSWQGFGTEAFF.

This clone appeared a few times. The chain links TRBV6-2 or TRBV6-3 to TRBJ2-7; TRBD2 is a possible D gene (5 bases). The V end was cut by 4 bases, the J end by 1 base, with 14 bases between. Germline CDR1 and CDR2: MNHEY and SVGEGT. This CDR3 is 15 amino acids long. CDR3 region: CASSSPARESYEQYF. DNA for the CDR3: TGTGCCAGCAGTTCCCCGGCTAGGGAGTCCTACGAGCAGTACTTC.

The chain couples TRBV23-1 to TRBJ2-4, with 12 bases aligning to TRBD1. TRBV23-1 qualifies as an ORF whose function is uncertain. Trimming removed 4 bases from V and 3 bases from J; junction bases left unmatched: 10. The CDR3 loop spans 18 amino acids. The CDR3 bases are TGCGCCAGCAGTCGACTGGGACAGGGGGCATTGGTCAAAAACATTCAGTACTTC. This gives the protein CASSRLGQGALVKNIQYF.

CDR3 in DNA: TGTGCCAGCAGCAACCCACAGGGGGCTGGAAACACCATATATTTT. Protein sequence: CASSNPQGAGNTIYF. The rearrangement uses TRBV28 and TRBJ1-3; TRBD1 aligns across 8 bases. This CDR3 contains 15 residues. Germline assignment: CDR1 MDHEN and CDR2 SYDVKM. V was pared by 6 bases and J by 2 bases, with 6 bases of the junction left unmatched.

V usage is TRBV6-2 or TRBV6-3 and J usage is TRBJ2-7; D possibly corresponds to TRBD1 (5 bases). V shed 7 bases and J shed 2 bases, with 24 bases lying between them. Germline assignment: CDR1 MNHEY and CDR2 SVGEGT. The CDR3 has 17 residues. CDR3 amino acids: CASNPLAGRSRAYEQYF. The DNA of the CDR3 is TGTGCCAGCAACCCACTGGCAGGGCGGTCTCGCGCCTACGAGCAGTACTTC.